This T cell receptor beta chain was captured by sequencing in a study of post-analysis software for immune sequencing data. Study outcomes and limitations: Among four to six TRBV segments more frequent in patients than controls were TRBV5-6, TRBV5-1 and TRBV20-1. Under the F measure, samples that were prepared in one batch clustered strongly together. Diversity measured as normalized Chao1 was significantly lower in multiple sclerosis patients than in controls.

Of note for this clonotype: Its antigen remains unknown.

Prepared TCR beta cDNA libraries contained unique molecular identifiers. TCRdb independently ran MiXCR on the PCR reads; one entry per CDR3 protein. There are about 430,000 distinct CDR3 sequences in the sample; 39% occur only once, and 7.6% lies in the top ten. Looked up from germline, CDR1 is DFQATT and CDR2 is SNEGSKA (reference sequence). The length of the CDR3 is 17 residues. J was trimmed by 0 bases and V by 3 bases; bases with no gene match: 13. The receptor was isolated from a girl between 2 and 10 years old with multiple sclerosis. Sequencing used blood. The chain couples TRBV20-1 to TRBJ2-7, with 8 bases that match TRBD1. The CDR3 nucleotides read TGCAGTGCTAGTTTAGGGTGGGGGACAGGCCTCTCCTACGAGCAGTACTTC. Residues: CSASLGWGTGLSYEQYF.